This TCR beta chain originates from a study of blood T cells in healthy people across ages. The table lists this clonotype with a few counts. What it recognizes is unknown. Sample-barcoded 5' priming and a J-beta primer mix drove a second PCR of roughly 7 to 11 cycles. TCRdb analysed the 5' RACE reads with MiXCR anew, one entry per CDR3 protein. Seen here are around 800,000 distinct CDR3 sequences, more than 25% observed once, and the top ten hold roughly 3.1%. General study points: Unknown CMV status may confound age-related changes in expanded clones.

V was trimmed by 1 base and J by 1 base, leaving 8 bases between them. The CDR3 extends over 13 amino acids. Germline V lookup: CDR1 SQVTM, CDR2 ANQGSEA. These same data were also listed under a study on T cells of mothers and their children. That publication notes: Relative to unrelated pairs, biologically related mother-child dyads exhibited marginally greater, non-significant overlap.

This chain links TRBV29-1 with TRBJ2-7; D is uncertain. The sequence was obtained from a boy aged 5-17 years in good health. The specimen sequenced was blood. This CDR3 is CSVEGTASYEQYF. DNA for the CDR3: TGCAGCGTTGAAGGGACGGCTTCCTACGAGCAGTACTTC.